This paragraph covers one T cell receptor (beta chain) sequence. Its antigen is unidentified. The table came from immunoSEQ multiplex PCR; TCRdb's copy has only in-frame clones and leaves some out. The sample consists of over 130,000 clones, nearly 95% of them appearing once. The sample comes from a study of CD4+ T cells in melanoma. Study-level points and caveats: A reported correlation linked neoantigen-specific CD4+ T cells to CD8+, macrophage and B cell function.

This receptor was obtained from a human donor with melanoma.

CDR3: CASRSGTGVRSGELFF. CDR3 DNA: TGCGCCAGCAGGTCCGGGACAGGGGTGAGGTCCGGGGAGCTGTTTTTT. The V call is TRBV5-1, the J call TRBJ2-2, with TRBD1 identical over 10 bases. Germline V gene lookup returns CDR1 SGHRS and CDR2 YFSETQ. The CDR3 consists of 16 residues. J lost 6 bases, V lost 5 bases, and 10 bases had no gene match.